Listed below are T cell receptor beta chains from one sample, sequenced in a study of blood T cell repertoires in COVID-19. This table comes from immunoSEQ multiplex PCR, and its TCRdb copy is limited to in-frame clones, with some not included. The sample includes about 140,000 clones, roughly 80% of them seen just once. Source material: PBMCs or T cells enriched from blood (not recorded which). The receptors were sampled from a man between 35 and 55 years old with acute COVID-19. CDR3s include the opening cysteine and the closing phenylalanine or tryptophan. D genes are given only for firm matches. Clone sizes are given selectively: once, few, many, or a class where the clone is expanded.

TRBV7-2	TRBJ2-3	.	.	CASSLAGEDTQYF	TGTGCCAGCAGCTTAGCTGGGGAGGATACGCAGTATTTT
TRBV9	TRBJ2-5	.	.	CASSPSSGRETQYF	TGTGCCAGCAGCCCCTCAAGCGGGCGAGAGACCCAGTACTTC
TRBV11-2	TRBJ2-7	.	.	CASSALLGQAYEQYF	TGTGCCAGCAGCGCTCTTCTAGGACAAGCGTACGAGCAGTACTTC
TRBV3-1/TRBV3-2	TRBJ2-1	.	.	CASSRSGEQFF	TGTGCCAGCAGCCGATCGGGAGAGCAGTTCTTC
TRBV19	TRBJ2-7	TRBD1	once	CASSTDRGPYEQYF	TGTGCCAGTAGTACGGACAGGGGACCCTACGAGCAGTACTTC
TRBV4-3	TRBJ2-3	TRBD1	.	CASSHDDRVTQYF	TGCGCCAGCAGCCACGACGACAGGGTTACGCAGTATTTT
TRBV15	TRBJ2-5	TRBD1	.	CATSARDRWETQYF	TGTGCCACCAGCGCCAGGGACAGATGGGAGACCCAGTACTTC
TRBV9	TRBJ1-4	.	.	CASSVSPQGGEKLFF	TGTGCCAGCAGCGTATCCCCACAGGGTGGTGAAAAACTGTTTTTT
TRBV20-1	TRBJ2-1	.	few	CSAREAGEQFF	TGCAGTGCTAGGGAAGCGGGTGAGCAGTTCTTC
TRBV14	TRBJ2-7	TRBD1	.	CASSQRGQGHEQYF	TGTGCCAGCAGCCAAAGGGGACAGGGCCACGAGCAGTACTTC
TRBV12-5	TRBJ2-3	TRBD1	.	CASGLDGTGRISTTDTQYF	TGTGCTAGTGGTTTGGACGGGACAGGGAGGATTTCAACCACAGATACGCAGTATTTT
TRBV5-4	TRBJ2-2	TRBD1	.	CASSGGQGSWELFF	TGTGCCAGCAGCGGCGGACAGGGTAGTTGGGAGCTGTTTTTT
TRBV10-3	TRBJ2-3	.	.	CAISGGDTQYF	TGTGCCATCAGTGGAGGGGATACGCAGTATTTT
TRBV19	TRBJ1-6	TRBD1	.	CASSDTGAASPLHF	TGTGCCAGTTCCGATACAGGGGCTGCTTCACCCCTCCACTTT
TRBV7-2	TRBJ2-7	TRBD2	.	CASSLGGREGLDEQYF	TGTGCCAGCAGCTTAGGAGGGCGGGAGGGCCTTGATGAGCAGTACTTC
TRBV7-9	TRBJ1-2	TRBD1	.	CASSLAPGQGTNYGYTF	TGTGCCAGCAGCTTAGCGCCGGGACAGGGGACTAACTATGGCTACACCTTC
TRBV6-5	TRBJ2-1	.	.	CASKDRYNEQFF	TGTGCCAGCAAAGACAGGTACAATGAGCAGTTCTTC
TRBV11-2	TRBJ2-1	TRBD2	.	CASSFSPPLAGSYNEQFF	TGTGCCAGCAGCTTTAGTCCTCCTCTAGCGGGCTCCTACAATGAGCAGTTCTTC
TRBV7-9	TRBJ2-7	.	.	CASSYSAYEQYF	TGTGCCAGCAGCTATTCGGCCTACGAGCAGTACTTC
TRBV30	TRBJ1-5	TRBD1	.	CAWSVDRGNQPQHF	TGTGCCTGGAGTGTAGACAGGGGGAATCAGCCCCAGCATTTT
TRBV7-5	TRBJ2-3	.	.	CARSLDDEGALRTDTQYF	TGTGCCAGAAGCTTAGATGATGAGGGCGCTCTTCGGACAGATACGCAGTATTTT
TRBV7-2	TRBJ1-2	.	.	CASSLGLLYGYTF	TGTGCCAGCAGCTTAGGGCTCCTCTATGGCTACACCTTC
TRBV29-1	TRBJ2-7	.	.	CSVVLRAGGLSSYEQYF	TGCAGCGTTGTGCTAAGGGCCGGGGGACTCTCCTCCTACGAGCAGTACTTC
TRBV19	TRBJ2-7	.	.	CASSTQGYEQYF	TGTGCCAGTAGCACACAGGGCTACGAGCAGTACTTC
TRBV7-2	TRBJ1-5	.	.	CASSPSGRVSNQPQHF	TGTGCCAGCAGCCCATCCGGCAGGGTGAGCAATCAGCCCCAGCATTTT
TRBV5-6	TRBJ2-7	.	.	CASTLGDSLPSYEQYF	TGTGCCAGCACTCTGGGGGACTCCCTTCCTTCCTACGAGCAGTACTTC
TRBV29-1	TRBJ2-1	.	.	CSVEDMSQGVFF	TGCAGCGTTGAAGATATGAGCCAGGGTGTGTTCTTC
TRBV19	TRBJ2-1	TRBD1	.	CASSPTRTGSTYNEQFF	TGTGCCAGTAGCCCCACTCGGACAGGGAGCACCTACAATGAGCAGTTCTTC
TRBV24-1	TRBJ2-3	.	once	CATSDFTGQQYF	TGTGCCACCAGTGATTTTACAGGGCAGCAGTATTTT
TRBV28	TRBJ2-2	TRBD2	many	CASSLLTSGTLNTGELFF	TGTGCCAGCAGCCTTCTAACTAGCGGGACCCTTAACACCGGGGAGCTGTTTTTT
TRBV28	TRBJ1-6	.	.	CASSQNNSPLHF	TGTGCCAGCAGTCAAAATAATTCACCCCTCCACTTT
TRBV30	TRBJ1-5	.	.	CAWSVRSGNQPQHF	TGTGCCTGGAGTGTACGGAGTGGCAATCAGCCCCAGCATTTT
TRBV6-5	TRBJ1-2	.	.	CACGRGAANYGYTF	TGTGCCTGTGGGAGGGGAGCGGCTAACTATGGCTACACCTTC
TRBV19	TRBJ2-1	TRBD2	.	CATSRTSGSYNEQFF	TGTGCCACATCCAGGACTAGCGGTTCCTACAATGAGCAGTTCTTC
TRBV6-1	TRBJ2-3	TRBD2	.	CASSEGRGADTQYF	TGTGCCAGCAGTGAAGGCCGGGGGGCAGATACGCAGTATTTT
TRBV4-2	TRBJ2-1	TRBD2	.	CASSQALLAASYNEQFF	TGTGCCAGCAGCCAAGCCCTACTAGCGGCGTCCTACAATGAGCAGTTCTTC
TRBV11-2	TRBJ2-6	TRBD1	.	CASSGRDRASGANVLTF	TGTGCCAGCAGCGGCCGGGACAGGGCTTCTGGGGCCAACGTCCTGACTTTC
TRBV7-6	TRBJ1-1	.	.	CASSPTGNQKAFF	TGTGCCAGCAGCCCTACGGGTAATCAAAAAGCTTTCTTT
TRBV6-2/TRBV6-3	TRBJ1-4	TRBD1	.	CASSYYGTATNEKLFF	TGTGCCAGCAGTTACTACGGGACAGCAACTAATGAAAAACTGTTTTTT